This TCR beta chain was profiled in a study of TIL therapy for anti-PD-1-resistant metastatic lung cancer. Study-wide background: Median tumor mutation burden was around 1.6 mutations per megabase.

Time point of the sample: pre-treatment sample, taken before nivolumab and TIL therapy. Adults with stage 4 NSCLC were enrolled in a phase I trial. Study-level findings and limits: This highly selected cohort may not generalize to typical lung cancer patients.

With respect to this clone: The antigen remains undetermined.

The length of the CDR3 is 13 residues. The ends lost 4 bases at V and 3 bases at J; junction bases unmatched: 3. Germline V gene sequence: CDR1 SNHLY, CDR2 FYNNEI. The libraries were made with immunoSEQ v3. Sequencing depth was around 1.9 million read pairs for survey level, roughly 4.5-6 million for deep. Profiled with immunoSEQ multiplex PCR; TCRdb holds only in-frame clones, not every one. The sample shows about 15,000 clones, about 82% of them seen only once. The TCR was taken from a person aged 25 to 80 with non-small cell lung cancer. Here the sequenced sample was blood, taken at baseline. The gene calls are TRBV2 and TRBJ2-7, with TRBD1 identical over 7 bases. The CDR3 protein is CASSAPGGYEQYF. The CDR3 DNA reads as TGTGCCAGCAGTGCCCCAGGGGGCTACGAGCAGTACTTC.